What follows are 9 T cell receptor beta chains derived from one specimen sequenced in a study of T cells after posttransplantation cyclophosphamide. Data came from immunoSEQ multiplex PCR; TCRdb stores just in-frame clones and leaves some out. The profile covers 23,000 or so clones, none occurring a single time. Busulfan-fludarabine conditioning, marrow transplant, and cyclophosphamide on days +3 and +4 were administered. The specimen was PBMCs, collected after allogeneic stem cell transplant with posttransplant cyclophosphamide. These receptors were obtained from a male patient aged 18-29 years who received an allogeneic stem cell transplant from a related donor, was CMV-positive, and had no GVHD. Among the T cells, some may be from the graft donor.

This clone was seen ten or more times. V is TRBV6-4 and J is TRBJ2-6; TRBD1 matches at 8 bases. The J segment lost 1 base and the V segment lost 5 bases, leaving 7 bases of the junction unmatched. Germline V gene data show CDR1 as MRHNA and CDR2 as SNTAGT. The CDR3 length is 17 residues. Written as DNA, the CDR3 is TGTGCCAGCAGTACCGGGACAGGACCGTCTGGGGCCAACGTCCTGACTTTC. The encoded protein is CASSTGTGPSGANVLTF.

This clone was seen at least ten times. The rearrangement joins TRBV7-2 to TRBJ2-7; the match to TRBD2 covers 7 bases. Trimming took 4 bases from V and 2 from J; bases not matched to a gene: 2. The CDR3 spans 13 residues. Germline CDR1 SGHTA, CDR2 FQGNSA. The CDR3 sequence is CASSSTSTYEQYF. The DNA for the CDR3 is TGTGCCAGCAGCTCGACTAGCACCTACGAGCAGTACTTC.

Ten or more counts support this clone. V is TRBV6-6 and J is TRBJ2-5; 10 bases line up with TRBD2. V shed 5 bases and J 3 bases; nucleotides not matched to a gene: 9. The CDR3 consists of 16 residues. The germline V gene encodes CDR1 MNHNY and CDR2 SVGAGI (reference sequence). The CDR3 DNA reads TGTGCCAGCAGTCGTCCTAGCGGGGGCCGAAAAGAGACCCAGTACTTC. Its protein is CASSRPSGGRKETQYF.

This clone showed up many times. This chain connects TRBV5-1 to TRBJ2-3, with TRBD1 identical over 8 bases. Germline V gives CDR1 SGHRS, CDR2 YFSETQ. The ends lost 2 bases at V and 1 base at J; junction bases unmatched: 3. The CDR3 extends over 15 amino acids. The chain's CDR3 is CASSFGQGGTDTQYF. In nucleotides, the CDR3 is TGCGCCAGCAGCTTCGGACAGGGTGGCACAGATACGCAGTATTTT.

This clone has ten or more counts. The V gene is TRBV5-6, the J gene TRBJ2-7; 7 nucleotides agree with TRBD1. This CDR3 is 13 amino acids long. The trim removed 4 bases at V and 8 bases at J, leaving 9 bases unmatched. Germline lookup yields CDR1 SGHDT and CDR2 YYEEEE. DNA for the CDR3: TGTGCCAGCAGCGCCCATACAGGGGATCAGCAGTACTTC. Translated, it gives CASSAHTGDQQYF.

This clone was observed a handful of times. An end of the junction differs from the germline gene, which may be a read error. The chain uses TRBV27 and TRBJ2-3, with 12 bases that match TRBD2. This CDR3 comprises 15 residues. Germline V CDR1 and CDR2: MNHEY, SMNVEV (reference sequence). The CDR3 is CASNPSGRDTDTRYF. The CDR3 DNA follows: TGTGCCAGCAACCCTAGCGGGAGGGACACAGATACGCGGTATTTT.

This clone showed up many times. DNA for the CDR3: TGTGCCAGCAGCAAAGACAGATACACCGGGGAGCTGTTTTTT. Its translation is CASSKDRYTGELFF. The chain couples TRBV7-2 to TRBJ2-2; possible D gene TRBD1, 5 bases. CDR1 and CDR2 (germline): SGHTA, FQGNSA. V lost 5 bases to trimming and J lost 3 bases, with 10 bases between them. The CDR3 totals 14 residues.

This clone was counted ten times or more. V usage is TRBV4-3 and J usage is TRBJ2-1, with TRBD2 matching 11 bases. The CDR3 is 15 amino acids. CDR1 and CDR2 from the germline V gene are LGHNA and YSLEER. V was pared by 5 bases and J by 7 bases, with 7 bases of the junction left unmatched. The CDR3 DNA follows: TGCGCCAGCAGCTTTAGCGGGAGGGCCGTTAATGAGCAGTTCTTC. This gives the protein CASSFSGRAVNEQFF.

This clone showed up many times. This chain connects TRBV28 to TRBJ2-1; the match to TRBD1 covers 9 bases. CDR1 is MDHEN and CDR2 is SYDVKM in the germline V gene. This CDR3 is 15 amino acids long. V shed 5 bases and J 1 base; nucleotides not matched to a gene: 3. CDR3 protein: CASSGGTGSYNEQFF. CDR3 nucleotide sequence: TGTGCCAGCAGTGGGGGGACAGGGTCCTACAATGAGCAGTTCTTC.